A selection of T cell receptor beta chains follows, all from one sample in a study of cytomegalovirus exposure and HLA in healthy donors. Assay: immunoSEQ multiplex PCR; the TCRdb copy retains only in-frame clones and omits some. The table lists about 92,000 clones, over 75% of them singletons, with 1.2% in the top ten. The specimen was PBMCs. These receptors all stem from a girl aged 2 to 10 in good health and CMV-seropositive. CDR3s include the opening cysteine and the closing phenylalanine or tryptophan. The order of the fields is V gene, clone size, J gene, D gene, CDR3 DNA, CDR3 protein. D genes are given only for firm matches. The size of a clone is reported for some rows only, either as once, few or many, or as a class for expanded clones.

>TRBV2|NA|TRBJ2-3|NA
TGTGCCAGCATATTCGCCGGTTCGGGTCACAAGGCAGATACGCAGTATTTT
CASIFAGSGHKADTQYF
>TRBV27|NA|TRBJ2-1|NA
TGTGCCAGCAACGGCGGGAATGAGCAGTTCTTC
CASNGGNEQFF
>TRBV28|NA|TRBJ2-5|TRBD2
TGTGCCAGCAGTTCAAACCTAGCGGGAGGGATAAAGACCCAGTACTTC
CASSSNLAGGIKTQYF
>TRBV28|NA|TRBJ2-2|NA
TGTGCCAGCAGAACACAGAACACCGGGGAGCTGTTTTTT
CASRTQNTGELFF
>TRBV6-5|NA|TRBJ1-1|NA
TGTGCCAGCAGTCGTAGCCACATGAACACTGAAGCTTTCTTT
CASSRSHMNTEAFF
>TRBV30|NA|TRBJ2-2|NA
TGTGCCTGGAGCCGGGTTTATAGCGGGGAGCTGTTTTTT
CAWSRVYSGELFF
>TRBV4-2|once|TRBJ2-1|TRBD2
TGTGCCAGCAGCCAAGCCCGGGGGGGATTGGATGAGCAGTTCTTC
CASSQARGGLDEQFF
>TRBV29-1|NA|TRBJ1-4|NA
TGCAGCGTTGGAACAGATGAAAAACTGTTTTTT
CSVGTDEKLFF
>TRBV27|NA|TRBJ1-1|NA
TGTGCCAGCAGTTTATACAGGGCGAACACTGAAGCTTTCTTT
CASSLYRANTEAFF
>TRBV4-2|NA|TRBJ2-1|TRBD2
TGTGCCAGCAGCCTAGAAACTAGCGGGAGTGTGAATGAGCAGTTCTTC
CASSLETSGSVNEQFF
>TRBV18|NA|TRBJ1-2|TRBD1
TGTGCCAGCTCACCCCTCGACAGGGTAGCTAACTATGGCTACACCTTC
CASSPLDRVANYGYTF
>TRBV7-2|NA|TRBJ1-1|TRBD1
TGTGCCAGCAGCCTCTATCCGACAGGGTTTAACTATGAAGCTTTCTTT
CASSLYPTGFNYEAFF
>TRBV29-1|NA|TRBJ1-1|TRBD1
TGCAGCGTTGAAGTTGGGACAGGCCTGAACACTGAAGCTTTCTTT
CSVEVGTGLNTEAFF
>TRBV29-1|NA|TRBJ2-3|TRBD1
TGCAGCGTTGAGGGGGGACAGGGGGCGGATACGCAGTATTTT
CSVEGGQGADTQYF
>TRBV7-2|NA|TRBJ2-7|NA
TGTGCCAGCAGCTTCAGGGAAAGCGAGCAGTACTTC
CASSFRESEQYF
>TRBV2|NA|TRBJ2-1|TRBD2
TGTGCCAGCAGAGGACTAGCGGGAGGGCCAACAGTGAATGAGCAGTTCTTC
CASRGLAGGPTVNEQFF
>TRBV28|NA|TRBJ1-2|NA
TGTGCCAGCAGTTTAACCGGGTCCTATGGCTACACCTTC
CASSLTGSYGYTF
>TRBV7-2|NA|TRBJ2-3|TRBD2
TGTGCCAGCAGCTTAGACGCGGGAGGGCTGAGAGATACGCAGTATTTT
CASSLDAGGLRDTQYF
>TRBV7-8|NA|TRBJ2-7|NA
TGTGCCAGCGCTTCCTCTTTCTACTACGAGCAGTACTTC
CASASSFYYEQYF
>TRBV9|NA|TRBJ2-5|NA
TGTGCCAGCAGAGGCAGCGGGGAGACCCAGTACTTC
CASRGSGETQYF
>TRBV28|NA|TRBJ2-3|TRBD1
TGTGCCAGCAGTCCTCGACAGGGGAAAAGCACAGATACGCAGTATTTT
CASSPRQGKSTDTQYF
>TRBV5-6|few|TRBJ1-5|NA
TGTGCCAGCAGCTTCGGGTTGGTAAACAATCAGCCCCAGCATTTT
CASSFGLVNNQPQHF
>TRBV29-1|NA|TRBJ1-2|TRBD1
TGCAGCGTGGCTGGACAGGAGGGCTATGGCTACACCTTC
CSVAGQEGYGYTF
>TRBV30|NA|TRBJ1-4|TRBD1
TGTGCCTGGAGGGGGATTAGGACAGGGCTGTTTTTT
CAWRGIRTGLFF
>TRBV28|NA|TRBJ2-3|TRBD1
TGTGCCAGCAGTTTCGGGGACAGGATAGATACGCAGTATTTT
CASSFGDRIDTQYF
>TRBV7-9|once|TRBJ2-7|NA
TGTGCCAGCAGCTCCTCCGGGACAAGGGAGAAGTACTTC
CASSSSGTREKYF
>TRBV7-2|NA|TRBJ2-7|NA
TGTGCCAGCAGCTCAATACTCCGGGAAAGATCCTACGAGCAGTACTTC
CASSSILRERSYEQYF
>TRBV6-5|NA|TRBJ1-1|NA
TGTGCCAGCAGGATAAAGAGGGGGACTGAAGCTTTCTTT
CASRIKRGTEAFF
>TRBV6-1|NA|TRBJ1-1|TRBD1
TGTGCCAGCAGTGGCGGACAGGAGAACACTGAAGCTTTCTTT
CASSGGQENTEAFF
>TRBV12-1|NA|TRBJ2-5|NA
TGTGCCAGCAGCCCTGTGTGGCGGGAGAGGGAAGAGACCCAGTACTTC
CASSPVWREREETQYF
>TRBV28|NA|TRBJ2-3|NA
TGTGCCAGCAGTTCGACAGGGGAGGGGACAGATACGCAGTATTTT
CASSSTGEGTDTQYF
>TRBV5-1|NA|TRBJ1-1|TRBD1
TGCGCCAGCAGCTTGAATACAGGGGGCGGAAGGGCTTTCTTT
CASSLNTGGGRAFF
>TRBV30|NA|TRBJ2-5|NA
TGTGCCTGGAGTTCCCTCTTACATGAGACCCAGTACTTC
CAWSSLLHETQYF
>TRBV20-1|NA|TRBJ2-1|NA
TGCAGTGCGAGTGAAATGAATGAGCAGTTCTTC
CSASEMNEQFF
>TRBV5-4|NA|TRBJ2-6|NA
TGTGCCAGCAGCTTCCCGGGTTCTGGGGCCAACGTCCTGACTTTC
CASSFPGSGANVLTF
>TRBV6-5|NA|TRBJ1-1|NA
TGTGCCACCCGGGGAGCCACTGAAGCTTTCTTT
CATRGATEAFF
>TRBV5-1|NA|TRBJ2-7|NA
TGCGCCAGCAGCTTTAGGCGGGAAGCCTCCTACGAGCAGTACTTC
CASSFRREASYEQYF
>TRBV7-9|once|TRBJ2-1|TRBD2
TGTGCCAGCAGCTTAGAAGGGACTAGATTAAGCAATGAGCAGTTCTTC
CASSLEGTRLSNEQFF
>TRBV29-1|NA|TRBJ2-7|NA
TGCAGCGTTGCTGTTGTGAGCGAGCAGTACTTC
CSVAVVSEQYF
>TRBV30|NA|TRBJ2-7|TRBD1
TGTGCCTATGCCGGGACAGGGACTTACGAGCAGTACTTC
CAYAGTGTYEQYF
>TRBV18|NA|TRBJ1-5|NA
TGTGCCAGCTCACCACCGGAGGGACGGGGTCAGCCCCAGCATTTT
CASSPPEGRGQPQHF
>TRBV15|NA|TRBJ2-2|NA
TGTGCCACCAGCAGCCAGGGTTCCGGGGAGCTGTTTTTT
CATSSQGSGELFF
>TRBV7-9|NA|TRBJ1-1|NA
TGTGCCCCCCAAGAGGCGGCCGAAGCTTTCTTT
CAPQEAAEAFF
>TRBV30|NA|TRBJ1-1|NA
TGTGCCCCCACGGTGGTGGTGAACACTGAAGCTTTCTTT
CAPTVVVNTEAFF